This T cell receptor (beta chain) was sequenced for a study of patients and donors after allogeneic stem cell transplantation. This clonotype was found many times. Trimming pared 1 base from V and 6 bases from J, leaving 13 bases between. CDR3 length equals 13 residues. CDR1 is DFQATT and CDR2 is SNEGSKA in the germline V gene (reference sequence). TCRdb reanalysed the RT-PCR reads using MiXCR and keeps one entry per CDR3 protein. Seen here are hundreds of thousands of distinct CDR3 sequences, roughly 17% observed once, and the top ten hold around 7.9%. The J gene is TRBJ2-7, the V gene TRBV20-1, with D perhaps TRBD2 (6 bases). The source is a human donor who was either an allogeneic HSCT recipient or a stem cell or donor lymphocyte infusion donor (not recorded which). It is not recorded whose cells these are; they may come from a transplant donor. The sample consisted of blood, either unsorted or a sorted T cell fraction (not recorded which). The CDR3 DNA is TGCAGTGCTAGAGTGGTGGTCGGGAGCGAGCAGTACTTC. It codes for CSARVVVGSEQYF.